Included here is one TCR beta chain sequence, with context. Its antigen remains unidentified. The data stem from a study of T cells after yellow fever vaccination. Study-level background: Each low-cell-number fraction was prepared by means of SMART-Seq v4 Ultra Low Input.

TCRdb reanalysed the 5' RACE reads using MiXCR and keeps one entry per CDR3 protein. The table lists 600,000 to 750,000 distinct CDR3 sequences, 12% of them singletons. General study points: The booster saw the reappearance of most primary-vaccination clones (roughly 95% CD4, around 88% CD8). CD4 and CD8 compartments shared a small share of clonotypes.

The source material was PBMCs, sampled on the day of the yellow fever booster vaccination. The source is a man aged 30 to 45 who received the YFV17D yellow fever vaccine.

The CDR3 spells CSAFTDTQYF. The CDR3 DNA is TGCAGTGCCTTCACAGATACGCAGTATTTT. The chain uses TRBV20-1 and TRBJ2-3; D not certain. Trimming pared 6 bases from V and 2 bases from J, leaving 3 bases between. The CDR3 totals 10 residues. Germline CDR1 and CDR2: DFQATT and SNEGSKA (reference sequence).